This T cell receptor beta chain is from a study of T-cell reconstitution after alpha-beta-depleted transplantation in children. Germline trimming cut 3 bases from V and 1 base from J; bases unmatched to any gene: 4. Germline V gene data show CDR1 as KGHDR and CDR2 as SFDVKD. CDR3 length: 16 residues. Unique molecular identifiers were built into the TCRbeta library. TCRdb re-called the PCR reads with MiXCR, one entry per CDR3 protein. The sample carries 640,000 or so distinct CDR3 sequences, roughly 17% recorded once. This clonotype was detected ten times or more. The receptor was derived from a human donor who donated a stem cell graft to a child with acute myeloid leukemia. This chain links TRBV24-1 with TRBJ2-1; 8 bases are a match to TRBD1. The input for sequencing was PBMCs from the stem cell graft donor, taken from the stem cell graft. The CDR3 nucleotides are TGTGCCACCAGTGATCATCAGGGGGCTTCCTACAATGAGCAGTTCTTC. Encoded protein: CATSDHQGASYNEQFF.